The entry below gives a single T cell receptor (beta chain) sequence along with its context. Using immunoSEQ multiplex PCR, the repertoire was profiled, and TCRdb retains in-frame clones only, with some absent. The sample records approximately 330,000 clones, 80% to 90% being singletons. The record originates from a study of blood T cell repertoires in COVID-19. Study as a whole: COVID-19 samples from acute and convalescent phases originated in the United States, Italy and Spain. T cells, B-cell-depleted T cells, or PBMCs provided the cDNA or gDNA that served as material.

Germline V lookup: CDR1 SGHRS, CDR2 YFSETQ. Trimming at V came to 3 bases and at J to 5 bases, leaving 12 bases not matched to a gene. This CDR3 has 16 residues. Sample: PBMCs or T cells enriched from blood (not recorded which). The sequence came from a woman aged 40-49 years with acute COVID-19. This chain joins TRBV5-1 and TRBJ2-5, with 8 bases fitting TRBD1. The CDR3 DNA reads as TGCGCCAGCAGCTCGGGCGACAGGGGTGTCTCTGAGACCCAGTACTTC. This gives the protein CASSSGDRGVSETQYF.